A selection of T cell receptor beta chains follows, all from one sample in a study of shared T cell receptors in the human thymus. This table comes from immunoSEQ multiplex PCR, and its TCRdb copy is limited to in-frame clones, with some not included. Among hundreds of thousands of clones, around 89% were seen once, and the ten largest hold 0.01%. Another study also made use of these data, one on human thymus T cells.

The material sequenced was thymocytes. The receptors were gathered from a boy under three years old with a congenital heart defect. CDR3s include the opening cysteine and the closing phenylalanine or tryptophan. The D gene is left open where the match is weak. Rows may omit the clone size; those that give it use once, few, many or a size class.

TRBV4-2	NA	TRBJ1-4	NA	CASSPEQGANEKLFF	TGTGCCAGCAGCCCCGAACAGGGAGCTAATGAAAAACTGTTTTTT
TRBV27	NA	TRBJ1-2	TRBD1	CASIPGTGGTGYTF	TGTGCCAGCATCCCGGGGACAGGGGGCACTGGCTACACCTTC
TRBV9	NA	TRBJ1-1	TRBD1	CASSVGVGTANTEAFF	TGTGCCAGCAGCGTAGGGGTTGGGACAGCGAACACTGAAGCTTTCTTT
TRBV28	NA	TRBJ2-7	TRBD2	CASSFGLAGSGKYF	TGTGCCAGCAGTTTCGGACTAGCGGGATCAGGGAAGTACTTC
TRBV2	NA	TRBJ2-1	TRBD2	CASSEPMGLAGGASNEQFF	TGTGCCAGCAGTGAGCCGATGGGACTAGCGGGAGGGGCGTCTAATGAGCAGTTCTTC
TRBV25-1	NA	TRBJ2-7	NA	CASSGPPDYSGTYEQYF	TGTGCCAGCAGTGGCCCCCCGGACTATAGCGGAACCTACGAGCAGTACTTC
TRBV21-1	few	TRBJ1-3	NA	CAKPTGQRDTIYF	TGTGCCAAGCCCACAGGTCAGCGAGACACCATATATTTT
TRBV7-2	NA	TRBJ2-7	TRBD2	CASSPYATSGEQYF	TGTGCCAGCAGCCCCTACGCGACTAGCGGCGAGCAGTACTTC
TRBV28	NA	TRBJ1-5	NA	CASTPPADFGQPQHF	TGTGCCAGCACCCCCCCGGCGGATTTTGGTCAGCCCCAGCATTTT
TRBV6-1	NA	TRBJ2-3	TRBD2	CASRGTTDTDTQYF	TGTGCCAGCAGGGGGACTACGGACACAGATACGCAGTATTTT
TRBV4-3	NA	TRBJ2-2	TRBD2	CASSQEGLAGVANTGELFF	TGCGCCAGCAGCCAAGAGGGCCTAGCGGGAGTCGCGAACACCGGGGAGCTGTTTTTT
TRBV9	once	TRBJ1-3	TRBD1	CASSGGTVSGNTIYF	TGTGCCAGCAGCGGCGGGACAGTGTCTGGAAACACCATATATTTT
TRBV19	NA	TRBJ2-7	TRBD2	CASSPGTSGIPAYEQYF	TGTGCCAGTAGCCCCGGGACTAGCGGGATTCCCGCCTACGAGCAGTACTTC
TRBV18	NA	TRBJ2-1	NA	CASSASGTSSYNEQFF	TGTGCCAGCTCAGCTTCCGGGACAAGCTCCTACAATGAGCAGTTCTTC
TRBV30	NA	TRBJ2-3	NA	CAWSPYLYTDTQYF	TGTGCCTGGAGTCCCTACTTATACACAGATACGCAGTATTTT
TRBV9	once	TRBJ1-1	NA	CASSARRRNTEAFF	TGTGCCAGCAGCGCCAGGAGGAGGAACACTGAAGCTTTCTTT
TRBV28	NA	TRBJ2-3	TRBD1	CASSSEDRGEADTQYF	TGTGCCAGCAGTTCGGAGGACAGGGGCGAGGCAGATACGCAGTATTTT
TRBV29-1	NA	TRBJ2-3	TRBD2	CSVEDLVAGGRDTQYF	TGCAGCGTTGAAGATCTTGTAGCGGGAGGGCGCGATACGCAGTATTTT
TRBV6-6	NA	TRBJ2-7	TRBD2	CASTAGGGSWEQYF	TGTGCCAGCACCGCCGGCGGGGGGAGCTGGGAGCAGTACTTC
TRBV5-5	NA	TRBJ1-4	TRBD1	CASSSNRGPSSEKLFF	TGTGCCAGCAGCTCCAACAGGGGGCCGTCTAGTGAAAAACTGTTTTTT
TRBV11-2	NA	TRBJ2-3	TRBD1	CASSLELTGGWSDTQYF	TGTGCCAGCAGCTTAGAGCTGACAGGGGGCTGGTCAGATACGCAGTATTTT
TRBV19	once	TRBJ1-5	NA	CASSPRGGDSNQPQHF	TGTGCCAGTAGTCCCAGGGGAGGGGATAGCAATCAGCCCCAGCATTTT
TRBV2	once	TRBJ2-1	TRBD2	CASSEPSGSEDEQFF	TGTGCCAGCAGTGAACCCAGCGGGAGTGAGGATGAGCAGTTCTTC
TRBV28	NA	TRBJ1-1	NA	CASSFQNTEAFF	TGTGCCAGCAGTTTTCAAAACACTGAAGCTTTCTTT
TRBV2	once	TRBJ2-3	TRBD2	CASSESGASTDTQYF	TGTGCCAGCAGTGAAAGCGGGGCAAGCACAGATACGCAGTATTTT
TRBV14	NA	TRBJ2-3	NA	CASSQRGLSTDTQYF	TGTGCCAGCAGCCAAAGAGGGCTTAGCACAGATACGCAGTATTTT
TRBV5-6	NA	TRBJ1-1	TRBD1	CASSFGQGQVNTEAFF	TGTGCCAGCAGCTTTGGACAGGGGCAGGTAAACACTGAAGCTTTCTTT